By share, the clone carrying this T cell receptor (beta chain) counts as medium-sized (0.01 to 0.1%). Its antigen is as yet unknown. This record belongs to a study of tissue T cells after allogeneic stem cell transplantation. Study-wide context: Pathologist review favored tissue samples showing histologically apparent lymphocytes. Study conclusions and caveats: Tissue-detected TCR repertoire was only partly captured by blood and spleen T cells.

Data came from immunoSEQ multiplex PCR; TCRdb stores just in-frame clones and leaves some out. The data hold roughly 7,000 clones, with roughly 60% observed a single time. Comparators without hematopoietic cell transplant had other cancers, at least five gastrointestinal samples, and no known gastrointestinal disease. Autopsy tissues spanned esophagus to rectum, liver, skin, and lymphoid organs including spleen. Source: duodenum tissue, taken at autopsy. This clonotype was sampled from a female donor over 55 with lung cancer.

CDR3: CAWSVDRRNNSPLHF. CDR3 in DNA: TGTGCCTGGAGTGTCGACAGGCGAAATAATTCACCCCTCCACTTT. This chain uses TRBV30 with TRBJ1-6; D is possibly TRBD1 (6 bases). Germline CDR1 and CDR2: GTSNPN and SVGIG (reference sequence). CDR3 length: 15 residues. The V end lost 0 bases, the J end lost 5 bases, and 11 bases lay between the germline ends.